Listed below are T cell receptor beta chains from one sample, sequenced in a study of blood T cell repertoires in COVID-19. Clones were read by immunoSEQ multiplex PCR, and TCRdb kept only the in-frame ones, dropping some. The sample lists roughly 17,000 clones, 85% to 95% occurring once. The sample was peripheral blood. These TCRs come from a human donor in a cohort sampled during active COVID-19. The CDR3 runs from the conserved cysteine through the conserved F or W. A D gene is named only where the DNA matches it firmly. The size field is filled for only some rows; it gives once, few, many or a size class.

j_call v_call d_call clone_size cdr3_nt cdr3_aa
TRBJ2-1 TRBV24-1 TRBD2 . TGTGCCACCAGTAGGGCGGGGGGGCGCAATGAGCAGTTCTTC CATSRAGGRNEQFF
TRBJ2-7 TRBV5-1 TRBD1 . TGCGCCAGCAGCCTGGGGGACAGGGCGAACTACGAGCAGTACTTC CASSLGDRANYEQYF
TRBJ1-4 TRBV11-2 . . TGTGCCAGCAGCTTTTCATATCCCCATAAGGCGGAGGATGAAAAACTGTTTTTT CASSFSYPHKAEDEKLFF
TRBJ2-3 TRBV28 TRBD1 . TGTGCCAGCAGTCCACCCCAGGGGGCTGCAGATACGCAGTATTTT CASSPPQGAADTQYF
TRBJ2-7 TRBV6-6 . . TGTGCCAGCAGTTACAGGGACGTGGCAGGGGCCTACGAGCAGTACTTC CASSYRDVAGAYEQYF
TRBJ2-3 TRBV14 . once TGTGCCAGCAATCTGGGGGCCCCTAGCACAGATACGCAGTATTTT CASNLGAPSTDTQYF
TRBJ2-1 TRBV18 TRBD1 . TGTGCCAGCTCACCAGGGACAGGGGTTCGGCAGTTCTTC CASSPGTGVRQFF
TRBJ2-7 TRBV4-1 TRBD2 few TGCGCCAGCAGCCAAGGACTAGCGGGAGACTACGAGCAGTACTTC CASSQGLAGDYEQYF
TRBJ1-5 TRBV9 TRBD1 . TGTGCCAGCAGCCATGGGGAGTCAGGGGGTAACCAGCCCCAGCATTTT CASSHGESGGNQPQHF
TRBJ2-7 TRBV11-2 TRBD1 . TGTGCCAGCAGCCCCGGACAGGCCTACGAGCAGTACTTC CASSPGQAYEQYF
TRBJ2-1 TRBV28 TRBD2 . TGTGCCAGTCTAGCGGGAGATAACAATGAGCAGTTCTTC CASLAGDNNEQFF
TRBJ1-2 TRBV7-9 TRBD1 . TGTGCCAGCAGCTTCACAGGGGCTAACTATGGCTACACCTTC CASSFTGANYGYTF
TRBJ2-3 TRBV4-1 . . TGCGCCAGCAGCCAGCGGACTCCCCTCGCAGATACGCAGTATTTT CASSQRTPLADTQYF
TRBJ2-1 TRBV15 TRBD2 once TGTGCCACCAGCACCACTAGCGGGGGGGTATGGAGCGATGAGCAGTTCTTC CATSTTSGGVWSDEQFF
TRBJ2-7 TRBV28 TRBD2 . TGTGCCAGCAGTTACAGAGCGGGAGCCTACGAGCAGTACTTC CASSYRAGAYEQYF
TRBJ1-2 TRBV5-1 TRBD1 . TGCGCCAGCAGCTTGTCGGCAGGGGGCCCTGGAGGCTACACCTTC CASSLSAGGPGGYTF
TRBJ2-7 TRBV28 TRBD1 . TGTGCCAGCAGTCTTGGGGGGACAGGGGGCGCGGAGCAGTACTTC CASSLGGTGGAEQYF
TRBJ2-7 TRBV11-3 . . TGTGCCAGCAGCTCGGGACAAAACTACGAGCAGTACTTC CASSSGQNYEQYF
TRBJ2-7 TRBV3-1/TRBV3-2 . few TGTGCCAGCAGCCAGGCTCCCGGAGAGTCCTACGAGCAGTACTTC CASSQAPGESYEQYF
TRBJ1-5 TRBV19 . . TGTGCCAGTAGCACCCTCCACTCAGGCGGGCAGCCCCAGCATTTT CASSTLHSGGQPQHF
TRBJ1-3 TRBV23-1 TRBD1 . TGCGCCAGCAGTCATCCGGGACAGTGGTTTACTGGAAACACCATATATTTT CASSHPGQWFTGNTIYF
TRBJ2-7 TRBV5-4 . . TGTGCCAGCAGGCCCCAGGGTGAGTACGAGCAGTACTTC CASRPQGEYEQYF
TRBJ2-1 TRBV5-4 . . TGTGCCAGCAGCTTTCCCGGGACTCCCCCTCGTAGCTCCTACAATGAGCAGTTCTTC CASSFPGTPPRSSYNEQFF
TRBJ2-7 TRBV4-2 . . TGTGCCAGCAGCCAAGGCGTCGGAGCCTACGAGCAGTACTTC CASSQGVGAYEQYF
TRBJ1-5 TRBV19 . . TGTGCCAGTAGTACCCGACCGGGGGATGGTGATCAGCCCCAGCATTTT CASSTRPGDGDQPQHF
TRBJ1-1 TRBV7-3 . once TGTGCCAGCACCCCCTCTCCCACTGAAGCTTTCTTT CASTPSPTEAFF
TRBJ1-2 TRBV28 . . TGTGCCACCACTTTCGGGGGTGGCTACACCTTC CATTFGGGYTF
TRBJ1-2 TRBV28 . once TGTGCCAGCAGTTACACAGAAAACTATGGCTACACCTTC CASSYTENYGYTF
TRBJ2-7 TRBV19 TRBD2 . TGTGCCAGTAGTTCGGGACTAGGTAAGGACGAGCAGTACTTC CASSSGLGKDEQYF
TRBJ1-1 TRBV5-5 TRBD1 . TGTGCCAGCAGCCCACGGGACAGGAACACTGAAGCTTTCTTT CASSPRDRNTEAFF
TRBJ2-7 TRBV19 . . TGTGCCAGTAGTTTTGGGCGTAGCTCCTACGAGCAGTACTTC CASSFGRSSYEQYF
TRBJ2-7 TRBV7-2 TRBD2 . TGTGCCAGCAGCTCAAGACTAGCGGGCGCCCTAACCTACGAGCAGTACTTC CASSSRLAGALTYEQYF
TRBJ2-7 TRBV13 . once TGTGCCAGCAGCTTAGGTCGGTCCTACGAGCAGTACTTC CASSLGRSYEQYF
TRBJ1-4 TRBV27 . . TGTGCCAGCAGTTTACACGACCTGGAGGAAAAACTGTTTTTT CASSLHDLEEKLFF
TRBJ2-6 TRBV6-2/TRBV6-3 TRBD2 . TGTGCCAGCAGTTACCCGACTAGCGGGAGAAGTCTTGGGGCCAACGTCCTGACTTTC CASSYPTSGRSLGANVLTF
TRBJ1-2 TRBV9 TRBD1 . TGTGCCAGCAGCGTATCTGGAGGGGGCGCCCACTATGGCTACACCTTC CASSVSGGGAHYGYTF